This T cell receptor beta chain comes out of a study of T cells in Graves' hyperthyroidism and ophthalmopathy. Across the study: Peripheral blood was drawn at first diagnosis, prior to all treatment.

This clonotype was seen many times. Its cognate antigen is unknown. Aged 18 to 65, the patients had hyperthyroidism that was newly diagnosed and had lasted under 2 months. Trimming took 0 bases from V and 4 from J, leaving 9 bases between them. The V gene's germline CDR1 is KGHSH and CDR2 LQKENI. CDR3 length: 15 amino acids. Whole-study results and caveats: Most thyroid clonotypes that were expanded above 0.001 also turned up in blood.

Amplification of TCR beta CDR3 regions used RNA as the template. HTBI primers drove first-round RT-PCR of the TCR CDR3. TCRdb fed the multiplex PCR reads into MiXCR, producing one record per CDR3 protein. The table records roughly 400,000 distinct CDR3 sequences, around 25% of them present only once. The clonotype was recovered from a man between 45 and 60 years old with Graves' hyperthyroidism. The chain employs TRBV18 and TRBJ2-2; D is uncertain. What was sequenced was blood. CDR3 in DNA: TGTGCCAGCTCACCACCAGCGAAAAGCACCGGGGAGCTGTTTTTT. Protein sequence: CASSPPAKSTGELFF. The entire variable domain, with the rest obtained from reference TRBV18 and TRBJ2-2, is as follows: NAGVMQNPRHLVRRRGQEARLRCSPMKGHSHVYWYRQLPEEGLKFMVYLQKENIIDESGMPKERFSAEFPKEGPSILRIQQVVRGDSAAYFCASSPPAKSTGELFFGEGSRLTVL.